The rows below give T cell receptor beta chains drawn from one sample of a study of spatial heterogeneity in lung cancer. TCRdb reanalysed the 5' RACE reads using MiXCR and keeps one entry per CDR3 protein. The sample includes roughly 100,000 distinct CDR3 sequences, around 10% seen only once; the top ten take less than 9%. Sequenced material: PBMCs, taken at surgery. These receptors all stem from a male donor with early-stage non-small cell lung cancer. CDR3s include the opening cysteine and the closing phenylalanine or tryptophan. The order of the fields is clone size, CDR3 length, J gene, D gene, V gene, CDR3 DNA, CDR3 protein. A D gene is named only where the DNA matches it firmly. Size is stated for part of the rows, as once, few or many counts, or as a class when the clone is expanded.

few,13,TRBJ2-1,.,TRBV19,TGTGCCAGTACCGAGAACGTCTACAATGAGCAGTTCTTC,CASTENVYNEQFF
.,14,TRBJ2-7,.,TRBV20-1,TGCAGTGCTACGGACAGGACTAAAGCCTACGAGCAGTACTTC,CSATDRTKAYEQYF
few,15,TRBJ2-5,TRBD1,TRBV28,TGTGCCAGCAGTTTCCGGACAGGGCTCCGAGAGACCCAGTACTTC,CASSFRTGLRETQYF
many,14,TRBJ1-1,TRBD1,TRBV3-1,TGTGCCAGCAGCCTCCAACAGGGGGTCACTGAAGCTTTCTTT,CASSLQQGVTEAFF
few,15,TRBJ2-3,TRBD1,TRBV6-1,TGTGCCAGCAGTGCCAACAGGCTACAGGGGGATACGCAGTATTTT,CASSANRLQGDTQYF
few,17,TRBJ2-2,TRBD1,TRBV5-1,TGCGCCAGCAGCAGGACAGGGGGCCGTTCCGACACCGGGGAGCTGTTTTTT,CASSRTGGRSDTGELFF
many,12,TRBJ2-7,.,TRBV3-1,TGTGCCAGCAGCCAAGGCACTGTCGAGCGGTACTTC,CASSQGTVERYF
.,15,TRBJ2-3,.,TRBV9,TGTGCCAGCAGCGTAGGGCCCATAGGCACAGATACGCAGTATTTT,CASSVGPIGTDTQYF
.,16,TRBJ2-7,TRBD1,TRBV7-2,TGTGCCAGCAGCTCCCCCTGGACAGGGTACTCCTACGAGCAGTACTTC,CASSSPWTGYSYEQYF
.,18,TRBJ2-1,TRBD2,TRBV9,TGTGCCAGCAGCGTAGGCCTAGGACTAGCGGGAGATGGTAATGAGCAGTTCTTC,CASSVGLGLAGDGNEQFF
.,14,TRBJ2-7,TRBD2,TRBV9,TGTGCCAGCGGGAGCGGGGGGAGCTCCTACGAGCAGTACTTC,CASGSGGSSYEQYF
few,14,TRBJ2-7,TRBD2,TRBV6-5,TGTGCCAGTACGGCCCCGAGCGGGGTGGGCGAGCAGTACTTC,CASTAPSGVGEQYF
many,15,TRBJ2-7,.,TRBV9,TGTGCCAGCAGCGTGAGCTTTAGGACCTCCTACGAGCAGTACTTC,CASSVSFRTSYEQYF
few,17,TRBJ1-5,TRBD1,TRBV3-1,TGTGCCAGCAGCCAAGAAGGGGAGGGGGCTAGCAATCAGCCCCAGCATTTT,CASSQEGEGASNQPQHF
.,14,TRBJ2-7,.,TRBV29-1,TGCAGCGCGCGCCGACTCCAAGGGGACTACGAGCAGTACTTC,CSARRLQGDYEQYF
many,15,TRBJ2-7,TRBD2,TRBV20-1,TGCAGTGCTAGAGGACTAGCGGGCCCTACCTACGAGCAGTACTTC,CSARGLAGPTYEQYF
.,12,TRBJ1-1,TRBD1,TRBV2,TGTGCCAGCAGTAGACAGGGTACTGAAGCTTTCTTT,CASSRQGTEAFF
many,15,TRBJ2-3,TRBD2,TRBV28,TGTGCCAGCAGACGGACTAGCGGGAGATCAGATACGCAGTATTTT,CASRRTSGRSDTQYF